A single sample is the source of the 18 T cell receptor beta chains below, sequenced in a study of blood T cells in healthy people across ages. Then a second PCR, running roughly 7 to 12 cycles, was carried out with a sample-barcoded 5' primer and a J-beta primer mix. TCRdb processed the 5' RACE reads anew with MiXCR; each CDR3 protein has one entry. This sample has about 1.4 million distinct CDR3 sequences; approximately 59% occur once, and the top ten carry approximately 7%. The sequenced sample consisted of blood. Every receptor here comes from a man aged 18-30 years in good health.

This clonotype came up a few times. The chain combines TRBV5-1 with TRBJ2-4, with D perhaps matching TRBD1 or TRBD2 (5 bases each). The J call may be wrong; the DNA end is better matched by TRBJ2-7. CDR3 length: 15 residues. CDR1 SGHRS and CDR2 YFSETQ come from the germline V gene. The CDR3, as DNA: TGCGCCAGCAGCTTGGATGGGGGTTTTGCATACGAGCAGTACTTC. Its protein is CASSLDGGFAYEQYF.

This rearrangement joins TRBV4-1 to TRBJ1-2; D is undetermined. The CDR3 sequence is 18 residues long. The V gene's germline CDR1 is MGHRA and CDR2 YSYEKL. The ends were cut back, 4 bases at V and 4 bases at J, with 25 bases in the middle. The CDR3 loop is CASSLTYRLRPIPYGYTF. The CDR3 nucleotides read TGCGCCAGCAGCCTGACCTACAGATTAAGACCAATACCCTATGGCTACACCTTC.

In the case of this clonotype: At one end, the junction sequence differs from germline, possibly due to a read error. The CDR3 bases are TGTGCCACCAGCGCCGGGACAGGGTATCATGGCTACAACTTC. Translation gives CATSAGTGYHGYNF. The chain joins TRBV24-1 to TRBJ1-2; 9 bases are shared with TRBD1. Germline V gene data show CDR1 as KGHDR and CDR2 as SFDVKD. The CDR3 consists of 14 residues.

On this clonotype: One junction end does not reproduce the germline sequence, and a read error may be involved. DNA for the CDR3: TGCGCCAGCAGCCAAGGCCCCCTGTTGGGCAATCAACCCCAGCATTTT. Amino acid sequence: CASSQGPLLGNQPQHF. The J gene is TRBJ1-5, the V gene TRBV4-1; D unresolved. The CDR3 contains 16 residues. Germline V gene data show CDR1 as MGHRA and CDR2 as YSYEKL.

The gene calls are TRBV7-9 and TRBJ1-2, with D hard to call. V was pared by 3 bases and J by 0 bases, with 8 bases between. The CDR3 totals 14 residues. Germline V lookup: CDR1 SEHNR, CDR2 FQNEAQ (reference sequence). CDR3 nucleotide sequence: TGTGCCAGCAGCTTTATCGTTACTAACTATGGCTACACCTTC. Translating gives CASSFIVTNYGYTF.

The rearrangement uses TRBV12-3 or TRBV12-4 and TRBJ1-2, with D possibly TRBD1 on 5 matching bases. This CDR3 is 14 amino acids long. The V and J ends lost 6 bases and 1 base respectively, with 12 bases between them. The CDR3 region is CASSPDSFNYGYTF. CDR3 DNA: TGTGCCAGCAGCCCCGACAGCTTTAACTATGGCTACACCTTC.

The sample holds one count of this clonotype. The gene calls are TRBV27 and TRBJ1-1; no clear D. The germline V gene has CDR1 MNHEY and CDR2 SMNVEV (reference sequence). V was cut by 2 bases and J by 0 bases, with 10 bases left in between. This CDR3 region has 15 residues. The CDR3 DNA follows: TGTGCCAGCAGTTTAGTTCCCCAGCTGAACACTGAAGCTTTCTTT. Translation gives CASSLVPQLNTEAFF.

This chain joins TRBV11-2 and TRBJ1-5, with D perhaps matching TRBD1 (5 bases). The CDR3 runs to 15 residues. V shed 2 bases and J shed 4 bases, with 12 bases lying between them. Germline CDR1 is SGHAT and CDR2 is FQNNGV. CDR3 amino acids: CASSLFGGSNQPQHF. The CDR3 DNA reads TGTGCCAGCAGCTTATTCGGGGGATCGAATCAGCCCCAGCATTTT.

V is TRBV12-3 or TRBV12-4 and J is TRBJ2-7; D uncertain. The CDR3 consists of 12 residues. V shed 3 bases and J shed 3 bases, with 6 bases lying between them. The CDR3 loop is CASSFIVYEQYF. The CDR3 coding sequence is TGTGCCAGCAGTTTCATCGTCTACGAGCAGTACTTC.

Concerning this clonotype itself: A much bigger clone sits one base away, suggesting this may be a read error. The chain links TRBV20-1 to TRBJ2-7; D is unresolved. The CDR3 loop spans 15 amino acids. Germline V lookup: CDR1 DFQATT, CDR2 SNEGSKA (reference sequence). The CDR3 reads CSVRDVRTRPHEQYF. The CDR3, as DNA: TGCAGTGTTAGAGATGTGAGGACCCGTCCCCACGAGCAGTACTTC.

This clonotype is a singleton in its sample. The chain uses TRBV6-6 and TRBJ2-3; TRBD2 matches at 8 bases. V was pared by 6 bases and J by 2 bases, with 10 bases of the junction left unmatched. Germline values: CDR1 MNHNY, CDR2 SVGAGI (reference sequence). This CDR3 is built from 16 residues. CDR3 loop: CASRAFGRGDTDTQYF. Here the CDR3 DNA reads TGTGCCAGCAGAGCTTTTGGGCGGGGGGACACAGATACGCAGTATTTT.

This chain links TRBV18 with TRBJ2-5; 10 bases agree with TRBD1. This CDR3 has 16 amino acids. With V trimmed by 5 bases and J by 2 bases, 8 bases remained unmatched. Germline loops: CDR1 KGHSH, CDR2 LQKENI. CDR3 in DNA: TGTGCCAGCTCAACCACGGGACAGGGGCAACAAGAGACCCAGTACTTC. It is translated as CASSTTGQGQQETQYF.

The chain is built from TRBV2 and TRBJ2-2; 9 nucleotides match TRBD1. Germline loops: CDR1 SNHLY, CDR2 FYNNEI. This CDR3 is built from 15 residues. Germline trimming cut 8 bases from V and 5 bases from J; bases unmatched to any gene: 9. As DNA, the CDR3 is TGTGCCAGCGCCCCGGGACAGGGTTTGACCGGGGAGCTGTTTTTT. Translation gives CASAPGQGLTGELFF.

The J gene is TRBJ1-1, the V gene TRBV28, with D tentatively TRBD1 (5 bases). CDR3 size: 13 residues. The germline V gene encodes CDR1 MDHEN and CDR2 SYDVKM. V lost 7 bases to trimming and J lost 3 bases, with 12 bases between them. CDR3 protein: CASTLPGDTEAFF. In nucleotides, the CDR3 is TGTGCCAGCACCTTGCCGGGGGACACTGAAGCTTTCTTT.

This clonotype was seen a few times. The rearrangement uses TRBV12-3 or TRBV12-4 and TRBJ2-1; 9 bases line up with TRBD1. V was clipped by 5 bases and J by 3 bases; unmatched bases: 2. This CDR3 spans 14 amino acids. The CDR3 DNA follows: TGTGCCAGCAGTCGGACAGGGGACTACAATGAGCAGTTCTTC. Translation gives CASSRTGDYNEQFF.

The rearrangement links TRBV11-2 to TRBJ1-1; D might be TRBD1 (5 bases). The CDR3 has 14 residues. Trimming took 5 bases from V and 1 from J, leaving 11 bases between them. In germline, CDR1 is SGHAT, CDR2 FQNNGV. CDR3 sequence: CASSTGPRNTEAFF. CDR3 bases: TGTGCCAGCAGCACGGGACCCAGGAACACTGAAGCTTTCTTT.

The chain joins TRBV7-6 to TRBJ2-7; D not certain. The V end lost 5 bases, the J end lost 3 bases, and 11 bases lay between the germline ends. The CDR3 is 13 residues long. From germline, CDR1 is SGHVS and CDR2 FNYEAQ. The CDR3, as DNA: TGTGCCAGCAGCCCCCCTTGGGGCTACGAGCAGTACTTC. It encodes CASSPPWGYEQYF.

This sequence joins TRBV6-2 or TRBV6-3 and TRBJ2-1; the D is unclear. The germline V and J ends were trimmed by 2 bases and 12 bases, with 8 bases remaining between them. This CDR3 is built from 11 residues. Germline-derived CDR1 and CDR2 are MNHEY and SVGEGT. The CDR3 protein is CASSYGNSQFF. CDR3 bases: TGTGCCAGCAGTTACGGAAACTCGCAGTTCTTC.